This record covers a single T cell receptor (beta chain). The J segment lost 5 bases and the V segment lost 0 bases, leaving 10 bases of the junction unmatched. This CDR3 is 18 amino acids long. CDR1 and CDR2 (germline): MGHRA, YSYEKL. This specimen comes from a study of OX40 agonist ivuxolimab in advanced cancers. Study-wide context: The mean age was approximately 60 years, ranging from about 23 to 79, with less than 90% of participants male.

Profiling relied on immunoSEQ multiplex PCR, and the TCRdb table lists in-frame clones only, not all of them. The data show around 64,000 clones, about 90% seen once. The source material was CD4+ or CD8+ T cells sorted from blood, sampled in a trial of the OX40 agonist ivuxolimab. The TCR comes from an adult with an advanced solid tumor such as melanoma, head and neck, liver or kidney cancer. The V and J genes are TRBV4-1 and TRBJ2-3; 11 bases align to TRBD1. The CDR3 sequence is CASSQDGGGTGGLDTQYF. The CDR3 coding sequence is TGCGCCAGCAGCCAAGATGGAGGCGGGACAGGGGGTTTAGATACGCAGTATTTT.